This TCR beta chain is drawn from a study of cytomegalovirus exposure and HLA in healthy donors. It was with 60 Vbeta and 13 Jbeta primers that the PCR ran. Only in-frame clones appear in the TCRdb table, and some are missing; sequencing was by immunoSEQ multiplex PCR. This table holds about 150,000 clones, around 59% found once. Unmatched junction bases numbered 3, after V lost 2 bases and J lost 0 bases. The germline V gene has CDR1 LGHNA and CDR2 YNFKEQ. This CDR3 spans 15 amino acids. Notes on this clone: Its antigen is currently unknown.

Study-level findings and limits: Confirmation was obtained in vitro that a few CMV-associated chains are specific for CMV antigens.

The sequencing sample was made of PBMCs. The source of this sequence is a male donor in good health and CMV-seronegative. This sequence joins TRBV4-2 and TRBJ2-7; 8 bases fit TRBD2. CDR3 DNA sequence: TGTGCCAGCAGCCAACGGGGGGGGAGCTCCTACGAGCAGTACTTC. Amino acid sequence: CASSQRGGSSYEQYF.